This T cell receptor (beta chain) originates from a study of OX40 agonist ivuxolimab in advanced cancers. Study at large: Ivuxolimab was administered intravenously to patients at 0.01 to 10 mg/kg every 2 weeks. Roughly two fifths of patients had received prior checkpoint inhibitor therapy. One hepatocellular carcinoma and two cutaneous melanoma patients partially responded. Study results and limitations: Some of the lowest clonal expansion was seen in partial responders at 0.1-3.0 mg/kg.

The V gene's germline CDR1 is LGHNA and CDR2 YSLEER. The CDR3 has 15 amino acids. With 5 bases clipped from V and 5 bases from J, the junction kept 5 bases outside the gene matches. Turning to this clone: What it binds is unknown.

Repertoires were generated with immunoSEQ multiplex PCR, while TCRdb's copy carries only in-frame clones and drops some. The sample lists about 98,000 clones; about 92% were seen once. The clonotype comes from an adult with an advanced solid tumor such as melanoma, head and neck, liver or kidney cancer. This sequence joins TRBV4-3 and TRBJ1-4; 10 nucleotides line up with TRBD1. The source material was CD4+ or CD8+ T cells sorted from blood, sampled in a trial of the OX40 agonist ivuxolimab. CDR3 nucleotides: TGCGCCAGCAGCAGTAGGGGACAGGGGAATGAAAAACTGTTTTTT. This gives the protein CASSSRGQGNEKLFF.